This passage covers 10 T cell receptor beta chains from one sample sequenced in a study of human T cells and chemical hapten exposure. A single record per CDR3 protein comes from TCRdb applying MiXCR to the 5' RACE reads. This sample has 110,000 or so distinct CDR3 sequences; approximately 20% occur once, and the top ten carry roughly 2.8%. Total RNA was isolated from whole blood that had not been fractionated. All receptors come from a human donor in good health.

The chain has TRBV29-1 and TRBJ1-5; 7 bases map to TRBD1. The CDR3 has 13 residues. CDR1 and CDR2 from the germline V gene are SQVTM and ANQGSEA. The CDR3 protein is CNVRSGGGQPQHF. Written as DNA, the CDR3 is TGCAACGTCCGCTCAGGGGGGGGCCAGCCCCAGCATTTT. Complete variable domain (other parts from reference TRBV29-1 and TRBJ1-5): SAVISQKPSRDICQRGTSLTIQCQVDSQVTMMFWYRQQPGQSLTLIATANQGSEATYESGFVIDKFPISRPNLTFSTLTVSNMSPEDSSIYLCNVRSGGGQPQHFGDGTRLSIL.

This clonotype was counted between two and nine times. V gene TRBV2 combines with J gene TRBJ2-3; D remains unclear. The CDR3 is 15 amino acids. The V gene lost 3 bases and the J gene lost 4 bases, with 14 bases spanning the gap. Germline lookup yields CDR1 SNHLY and CDR2 FYNNEI. The CDR3 is CASSDRAVSADTQYF. The CDR3 nucleotides read TGTGCCAGCAGTGATCGCGCAGTTTCGGCAGATACGCAGTATTTT.

This clonotype appeared a few times. V gene TRBV12-3 or TRBV12-4 combines with J gene TRBJ1-5; 8 nucleotides match TRBD1. V lost 4 bases and J lost 6; bases outside the gene matches: 5. The CDR3 runs 14 residues. CDR3 DNA sequence: TGTGCCAGCAGTTCGACAGGGGATGGTCAGCCCCAGCATTTT. Amino acids: CASSSTGDGQPQHF.

This clonotype was counted only a few times. The chain employs TRBV29-1 and TRBJ1-1; a weak D match, TRBD1 (6 bases). Germline CDR1 is SQVTM and CDR2 is ANQGSEA. V lost 4 bases to trimming and J lost 2 bases, with 14 bases between them. This CDR3 region has 14 residues. The chain's CDR3 is CSVATGKSNTEAFF. The CDR3, as DNA: TGCAGCGTTGCTACAGGGAAATCAAACACTGAAGCTTTCTTT.

This clonotype turned up a few times. V and J are TRBV9 and TRBJ2-3; no clear D gene. The CDR3 contains 15 residues. V was shortened by 0 bases and J by 3 bases, with 11 bases between the two germline ends. Germline V gene sequence: CDR1 SGDLS, CDR2 YYNGEE. In nucleotides, the CDR3 is TGTGCCAGCAGCGTAGGGTCCCGTTCAACAGATACGCAGTATTTT. It yields the protein CASSVGSRSTDTQYF.

Only a few counts were recorded for this clonotype. The V call is TRBV5-1, the J call TRBJ1-4; D call uncertain. Germline lookup yields CDR1 SGHRS and CDR2 YFSETQ. Trimming left V 0 bases short and J 8 bases short, with 11 bases between. This CDR3 region has 14 residues. This CDR3 reads CASSLVAGSEKLFF. The CDR3 bases are TGCGCCAGCAGCTTGGTGGCCGGTAGCGAAAAACTGTTTTTT.

This clonotype was counted only a few times. The rearrangement links TRBV28 to TRBJ2-7; unclear D gene. This CDR3 comprises 14 residues. CDR1 and CDR2 from the germline V gene are MDHEN and SYDVKM. Trimming stripped 8 bases from V and 6 bases from J, with 20 bases between. The CDR3 DNA sequence: TGTGCCAGCCAGTTTCCGAGGACCCCCAGCGAGCAGTACTTC. This encodes CASQFPRTPSEQYF.

This clonotype was seen a handful of times. This sequence joins TRBV5-4 and TRBJ2-6; D may be TRBD1 (5 bases). This CDR3 contains 17 residues. V dropped 1 base and J dropped 0 bases, with 11 bases sitting between them. Germline CDR1 is SGHNT and CDR2 is YYREEE (reference sequence). CDR3 in amino acids: CASSLRQSSSGANVLTF. The CDR3 DNA is TGTGCCAGCAGCTTGAGACAGTCCAGCTCTGGGGCCAACGTCCTGACTTTC.

In this sample, this clonotype turned up a few times. The rearrangement links TRBV5-1 to TRBJ1-1; possibly TRBD1 for D (5 bases). The V and J ends lost 0 bases and 8 bases respectively, with 11 bases between them. Germline V gives CDR1 SGHRS, CDR2 YFSETQ. The CDR3 extends over 13 amino acids. For the CDR3, the DNA is TGCGCCAGCAGCTTGGTACAGGTGGAGGAAGCTTTCTTT. The encoded protein is CASSLVQVEEAFF.

This clonotype was counted between two and nine times. The J gene is TRBJ1-1, the V gene TRBV29-1, with TRBD1 as a possible D gene (6 bases). Germline CDR1 and CDR2: SQVTM and ANQGSEA. With 4 bases removed from V and 5 bases from J, the gap between germline ends came to 11 bases. CDR3 length: 12 residues. The CDR3 region has the DNA TGCAGCGTTGGGACAGAGGTAACTGAAGCTTTCTTT. Amino acids: CSVGTEVTEAFF.